The rows below give T cell receptor beta chains drawn from one sample of a study of blood T cell repertoires in COVID-19. Assay used: immunoSEQ multiplex PCR; TCRdb lists only in-frame clones, some missing. The sample yields more than 150,000 clones, 84% seen once. Sequenced: peripheral blood. These receptors were taken from a young man with active or convalescent COVID-19. CDR3s include the opening cysteine and the closing phenylalanine or tryptophan. D genes are given only for firm matches. The size of a clone is reported for some rows only, either as once, few or many, or as a class for expanded clones.

CDR3aa: CASSMTGLGGTQYF
CDR3nt: TGTGCCAGCAGTATGACAGGGTTGGGGGGTACGCAGTATTTT
j_gene: TRBJ2-3
d_gene: -
abundance: once
v_gene: TRBV27

CDR3aa: CASSIRDRGPGYTF
CDR3nt: TGTGCCAGCAGTATCCGGGACAGGGGGCCTGGCTACACCTTC
j_gene: TRBJ1-2
d_gene: TRBD1
abundance: -
v_gene: TRBV2

CDR3aa: CASSLRETGNTIYF
CDR3nt: TGTGCCAGCAGTTTACGGGAGACTGGAAACACCATATATTTT
j_gene: TRBJ1-3
d_gene: -
abundance: few
v_gene: TRBV2

CDR3aa: CASSQTGESGYTF
CDR3nt: TGTGCCAGCTCACAGACAGGGGAGTCGGGCTACACCTTC
j_gene: TRBJ1-2
d_gene: TRBD1
abundance: -
v_gene: TRBV18

CDR3aa: CASSLASGRETQYF
CDR3nt: TGTGCCAGCAGCTTAGCTAGCGGGAGAGAGACCCAGTACTTC
j_gene: TRBJ2-5
d_gene: TRBD2
abundance: few
v_gene: TRBV7-9

CDR3aa: CASRDRNTEAFF
CDR3nt: TGTGCCAGTAGGGACAGAAACACTGAAGCTTTCTTT
j_gene: TRBJ1-1
d_gene: -
abundance: -
v_gene: TRBV19

CDR3aa: CASSLNSRIQYF
CDR3nt: TGTGCCAGCAGTTTAAACAGTAGGATCCAGTACTTC
j_gene: TRBJ2-5
d_gene: -
abundance: -
v_gene: TRBV12-3/TRBV12-4

CDR3aa: CASSSGLSETGELFF
CDR3nt: TGTGCCAGCAGCTCTGGACTCTCGGAGACCGGGGAGCTGTTTTTT
j_gene: TRBJ2-2
d_gene: -
abundance: -
v_gene: TRBV7-9

CDR3aa: CASSLDTGSYGYTF
CDR3nt: TGTGCCAGCAGCTTAGACACAGGGAGCTATGGCTACACCTTC
j_gene: TRBJ1-2
d_gene: -
abundance: -
v_gene: TRBV7-2

CDR3aa: CASSEPSSVDTEAFF
CDR3nt: TGTGCCAGCAGTGAACCGAGCTCGGTGGACACTGAAGCTTTCTTT
j_gene: TRBJ1-1
d_gene: -
abundance: -
v_gene: TRBV6-1

CDR3aa: CASSLTGDSGNTIYF
CDR3nt: TGTGCCAGCAGCTTAACAGGGGACTCTGGAAACACCATATATTTT
j_gene: TRBJ1-3
d_gene: TRBD1
abundance: -
v_gene: TRBV7-2

CDR3aa: CSGHRGERTDTQYF
CDR3nt: TGCAGCGGGCATCGGGGGGAACGCACAGATACGCAGTATTTT
j_gene: TRBJ2-3
d_gene: TRBD2
abundance: -
v_gene: TRBV29-1

CDR3aa: CASSRQVSYEQYF
CDR3nt: TGTGCCAGCAGCCGACAGGTATCCTACGAGCAGTACTTC
j_gene: TRBJ2-7
d_gene: -
abundance: -
v_gene: TRBV5-6

CDR3aa: CAISSSGVNTGELFF
CDR3nt: TGTGCCATCAGTTCTAGCGGGGTAAACACCGGGGAGCTGTTTTTT
j_gene: TRBJ2-2
d_gene: TRBD2
abundance: -
v_gene: TRBV10-3

CDR3aa: CASSLDGGGTDTQYF
CDR3nt: TGTGCCAGCAGCTTAGACGGCGGGGGGACAGATACGCAGTATTTT
j_gene: TRBJ2-3
d_gene: TRBD2
abundance: -
v_gene: TRBV7-2

CDR3aa: CASSQELAGGLNEQFF
CDR3nt: TGCGCCAGCAGCCAAGAACTAGCGGGGGGGCTAAATGAGCAGTTCTTC
j_gene: TRBJ2-1
d_gene: TRBD2
abundance: -
v_gene: TRBV4-1

CDR3aa: CASSLGGTGNTEAFF
CDR3nt: TGTGCCAGCTCGCTCGGAGGGACGGGGAACACTGAAGCTTTCTTT
j_gene: TRBJ1-1
d_gene: -
abundance: -
v_gene: TRBV18

CDR3aa: CASGLGQGAGNEQFF
CDR3nt: TGTGCTAGTGGTTTGGGACAGGGGGCAGGGAATGAGCAGTTCTTC
j_gene: TRBJ2-1
d_gene: TRBD1
abundance: -
v_gene: TRBV12-5

CDR3aa: CASSADRGRIGNQPQHF
CDR3nt: TGTGCCAGCAGTGCTGACAGGGGGCGCATTGGCAATCAGCCCCAGCATTTT
j_gene: TRBJ1-5
d_gene: TRBD1
abundance: -
v_gene: TRBV6-1

CDR3aa: CASSLGRAGYEQYF
CDR3nt: TGTGCCAGCAGCTTAGGGAGGGCCGGCTACGAGCAGTACTTC
j_gene: TRBJ2-7
d_gene: -
abundance: -
v_gene: TRBV13

CDR3aa: CASSLFEGSTDTQYF
CDR3nt: TGTGCCAGCAGCTTGTTTGAGGGTAGCACAGATACGCAGTATTTT
j_gene: TRBJ2-3
d_gene: -
abundance: -
v_gene: TRBV5-6

CDR3aa: CASSSGRDSSYNEQFF
CDR3nt: TGTGCCAGCAGCTCCGGTCGGGACAGCTCCTACAATGAGCAGTTCTTC
j_gene: TRBJ2-1
d_gene: TRBD1
abundance: -
v_gene: TRBV5-4

CDR3aa: CASTQGGYNEQFF
CDR3nt: TGTGCCAGCACCCAAGGCGGGTACAATGAGCAGTTCTTC
j_gene: TRBJ2-1
d_gene: -
abundance: -
v_gene: TRBV28

CDR3aa: CASSPRGNSPLHF
CDR3nt: TGTGCCAGCAGCCCCAGGGGGAATTCACCCCTCCACTTT
j_gene: TRBJ1-6
d_gene: TRBD1
abundance: -
v_gene: TRBV14

CDR3aa: CATSRDRTENEKLFF
CDR3nt: TGTGCCACCAGCAGAGATAGGACAGAGAATGAAAAACTGTTTTTT
j_gene: TRBJ1-4
d_gene: -
abundance: -
v_gene: TRBV15

CDR3aa: CASSLDRDYGYTF
CDR3nt: TGTGCCAGCAGCTTAGACAGGGATTATGGCTACACCTTC
j_gene: TRBJ1-2
d_gene: -
abundance: -
v_gene: TRBV11-2

CDR3aa: CASSYSSGRRGFQETQYF
CDR3nt: TGTGCCAGCAGTTACTCAAGCGGGAGGAGAGGGTTTCAAGAGACCCAGTACTTC
j_gene: TRBJ2-5
d_gene: TRBD2
abundance: -
v_gene: TRBV6-2/TRBV6-3

CDR3aa: CAWRDSINSPLHF
CDR3nt: TGTGCCTGGAGGGACAGCATTAATTCACCCCTCCACTTT
j_gene: TRBJ1-6
d_gene: -
abundance: -
v_gene: TRBV30

CDR3aa: CASTPASGSNRRDTQYF
CDR3nt: TGTGCCAGCACCCCCGCTAGCGGGAGCAACAGGAGAGATACGCAGTATTTT
j_gene: TRBJ2-3
d_gene: TRBD2
abundance: -
v_gene: TRBV28

CDR3aa: CASSLFSGGSYEQYF
CDR3nt: TGTGCCAGCAGCTTGTTCTCCGGGGGCTCCTACGAGCAGTACTTC
j_gene: TRBJ2-7
d_gene: -
abundance: -
v_gene: TRBV5-6

CDR3aa: CASSNRNTEAFF
CDR3nt: TGTGCCAGCAGCAACAGGAACACTGAAGCTTTCTTT
j_gene: TRBJ1-1
d_gene: -
abundance: -
v_gene: TRBV11-1

CDR3aa: CASSRTSTDTQYF
CDR3nt: TGTGCCAGCAGTCGGACTAGCACAGATACGCAGTATTTT
j_gene: TRBJ2-3
d_gene: -
abundance: -
v_gene: TRBV6-2/TRBV6-3

CDR3aa: CASGQGSSGNTIYF
CDR3nt: TGCGCCAGCGGCCAGGGGAGCTCTGGAAACACCATATATTTT
j_gene: TRBJ1-3
d_gene: -
abundance: -
v_gene: TRBV5-1

CDR3aa: CASREHSGLAYYNEQFF
CDR3nt: TGTGCCAGCAGAGAACACTCGGGACTAGCGTACTACAATGAGCAGTTCTTC
j_gene: TRBJ2-1
d_gene: TRBD2
abundance: -
v_gene: TRBV5-8

CDR3aa: CASSYGLGTDTQYF
CDR3nt: TGTGCCAGCAGCTATGGCCTAGGCACAGATACGCAGTATTTT
j_gene: TRBJ2-3
d_gene: -
abundance: -
v_gene: TRBV9

CDR3aa: CASSLLSGTGAPRQETQYF
CDR3nt: TGTGCCAGCAGCTTACTCTCCGGGACAGGGGCCCCTCGCCAAGAGACCCAGTACTTC
j_gene: TRBJ2-5
d_gene: TRBD1
abundance: -
v_gene: TRBV7-8

CDR3aa: CASSPQGGYTDTQYF
CDR3nt: TGTGCCAGCAGCCCCCAGGGTGGGTACACAGATACGCAGTATTTT
j_gene: TRBJ2-3
d_gene: -
abundance: -
v_gene: TRBV7-2

CDR3aa: CASSRLQGAHNEQFF
CDR3nt: TGTGCCAGTAGTAGGTTACAGGGGGCCCACAATGAGCAGTTCTTC
j_gene: TRBJ2-1
d_gene: TRBD1
abundance: -
v_gene: TRBV19

CDR3aa: CAISEHEGSSSGNTIYF
CDR3nt: TGTGCCATCAGTGAGCACGAGGGTTCATCCTCTGGAAACACCATATATTTT
j_gene: TRBJ1-3
d_gene: -
abundance: few
v_gene: TRBV10-3

CDR3aa: CASSRRVQTDGYTF
CDR3nt: TGCGCCAGCAGTAGGAGGGTCCAGACAGATGGCTACACCTTC
j_gene: TRBJ1-2
d_gene: -
abundance: -
v_gene: TRBV5-1

CDR3aa: CASSPSVYTGELFF
CDR3nt: TGTGCCAGCAGCCCAAGCGTTTACACCGGGGAGCTGTTTTTT
j_gene: TRBJ2-2
d_gene: -
abundance: -
v_gene: TRBV7-3

CDR3aa: CASSEAGTAKDTQYF
CDR3nt: TGTGCCAGCAGTGAAGCCGGGACAGCCAAAGATACGCAGTATTTT
j_gene: TRBJ2-3
d_gene: TRBD1
abundance: once
v_gene: TRBV25-1

CDR3aa: CASSLIFLRDRGSNEQFF
CDR3nt: TGTGCCAGCAGCTTAATTTTCCTCCGGGACAGGGGGAGCAATGAGCAGTTCTTC
j_gene: TRBJ2-1
d_gene: TRBD1
abundance: -
v_gene: TRBV7-9

CDR3aa: CASSLGGVWRSNQPQHF
CDR3nt: TGTGCCAGCAGCCTGGGGGGGGTCTGGCGGAGCAATCAGCCCCAGCATTTT
j_gene: TRBJ1-5
d_gene: -
abundance: few
v_gene: TRBV2

CDR3aa: CASSRGAPNEKLFF
CDR3nt: TGTGCCAGTAGCCGCGGGGCTCCTAATGAAAAACTGTTTTTT
j_gene: TRBJ1-4
d_gene: -
abundance: few
v_gene: TRBV6-5

CDR3aa: CASQENTGELFF
CDR3nt: TGTGCCAGCCAGGAGAACACCGGGGAGCTGTTTTTT
j_gene: TRBJ2-2
d_gene: -
abundance: once
v_gene: TRBV2

CDR3aa: CASSLTEKGQYSNQPQHF
CDR3nt: TGCGCCAGCAGCTTAACCGAAAAAGGACAGTATAGCAATCAGCCCCAGCATTTT
j_gene: TRBJ1-5
d_gene: -
abundance: -
v_gene: TRBV5-1

CDR3aa: CASSRIRQGGYTF
CDR3nt: TGTGCCAGCAGCCGAATCAGACAGGGCGGCTACACCTTC
j_gene: TRBJ1-2
d_gene: TRBD1
abundance: -
v_gene: TRBV12-3/TRBV12-4

CDR3aa: CASSFHSSSYEQYF
CDR3nt: TGTGCCAGCAGCTTCCACTCTAGCTCCTACGAGCAGTACTTC
j_gene: TRBJ2-7
d_gene: -
abundance: -
v_gene: TRBV7-2

CDR3aa: CASSQVAGRDSSPLHF
CDR3nt: TGTGCCAGCAGCCAAGTTGCGGGCCGGGATAGTTCACCCCTCCACTTT
j_gene: TRBJ1-6
d_gene: -
abundance: -
v_gene: TRBV7-6

CDR3aa: CASSPGQTADTQYF
CDR3nt: TGCGCCAGCAGCCCCGGACAGACCGCAGATACGCAGTATTTT
j_gene: TRBJ2-3
d_gene: -
abundance: once
v_gene: TRBV5-1

CDR3aa: CASSPRDLGRKQETQYF
CDR3nt: TGCGCCAGCAGCCCCCGTGATTTGGGCAGGAAACAAGAGACCCAGTACTTC
j_gene: TRBJ2-5
d_gene: -
abundance: -
v_gene: TRBV5-1

CDR3aa: CASSPRDADYEQYF
CDR3nt: TGTGCCAGCAGTCCCCGGGATGCGGACTACGAGCAGTACTTC
j_gene: TRBJ2-7
d_gene: -
abundance: -
v_gene: TRBV7-9

CDR3aa: CATSNRANTGELFF
CDR3nt: TGTGCCACCAGCAACAGAGCGAACACCGGGGAGCTGTTTTTT
j_gene: TRBJ2-2
d_gene: -
abundance: -
v_gene: TRBV15

CDR3aa: CASSKDKRYGYTF
CDR3nt: TGTGCCAGCAGTAAAGACAAACGCTATGGCTACACCTTC
j_gene: TRBJ1-2
d_gene: -
abundance: -
v_gene: TRBV28

CDR3aa: CATPGGDSPRGEKLFF
CDR3nt: TGTGCCACCCCCGGGGGGGACAGCCCTCGTGGTGAAAAACTGTTTTTT
j_gene: TRBJ1-4
d_gene: TRBD1
abundance: -
v_gene: TRBV15

CDR3aa: CASSLYTSGVSYEQYF
CDR3nt: TGTGCCAGCAGCCTCTACACCAGCGGGGTCTCCTACGAGCAGTACTTC
j_gene: TRBJ2-7
d_gene: TRBD2
abundance: -
v_gene: TRBV3-1/TRBV3-2

CDR3aa: CATSRESRGFPYGYTF
CDR3nt: TGTGCCACCAGCAGAGAATCTCGCGGGTTCCCCTATGGCTACACCTTC
j_gene: TRBJ1-2
d_gene: -
abundance: few
v_gene: TRBV15

CDR3aa: CASTELTGAQETQYF
CDR3nt: TGTGCCAGCACCGAACTGACAGGGGCACAAGAGACCCAGTACTTC
j_gene: TRBJ2-5
d_gene: TRBD1
abundance: -
v_gene: TRBV6-5

CDR3aa: CASRKQGRSPLHF
CDR3nt: TGTGCCAGCAGGAAACAGGGGCGGTCACCCCTCCACTTT
j_gene: TRBJ1-6
d_gene: TRBD1
abundance: -
v_gene: TRBV6-5